This T cell receptor beta chain appears in the sequencing data of a study of blood T cell repertoires in COVID-19. Study details: Researchers got acute and convalescent COVID-19 samples from the United States, Italy and Spain.

Germline V lookup: CDR1 SGHAT, CDR2 FQDESV (reference sequence). With 5 bases clipped from V and 7 bases from J, the junction kept 5 bases outside the gene matches. The CDR3 length is 13 residues. The table came from immunoSEQ multiplex PCR; TCRdb's copy has only in-frame clones and leaves some out. The table records approximately 250,000 clones, about nine tenths of them present only once. This TCR was recovered from a young man with COVID-19, enrolled during active disease. The chain recombines TRBV11-1 with TRBJ1-5, with 7 bases aligning to TRBD1. The sample comprised peripheral blood. The CDR3 nucleotides are TGTGCCAGCAGCCTAACAGGGGACCAGCCCCAGCATTTT. Its protein is CASSLTGDQPQHF.